Listed here are 6 T cell receptor beta chains from one sample, sequenced in a study of T-cell reconstitution after alpha-beta-depleted transplantation in children. It was with unique molecular identifiers that the TCRbeta library was prepared. TCRdb passed the PCR reads through MiXCR, listing each CDR3 protein once. The data contain about 610,000 distinct CDR3 sequences, over 9.5% of them seen just once; the ten biggest clones take up less than 5%. Here the sequenced sample was PBMCs from the stem cell graft donor, taken from the stem cell graft. These receptors were obtained from a human donor who donated a stem cell graft to a child with acute myeloid leukemia.

V usage is TRBV3-1 and J usage is TRBJ2-2; the match to TRBD2 covers 13 bases. The V segment lost 6 bases and the J segment 4 bases; nucleotides outside the gene matches: 8. This CDR3 contains 17 residues. Germline CDR1 LGHDT, CDR2 YNNKEL (reference sequence). CDR3 sequence: CASRGLAGLITTGELFF. CDR3 bases: TGTGCCAGCAGGGGACTAGCGGGACTTATCACCACCGGGGAGCTGTTTTTT. Together with reference TRBV3-1 and TRBJ2-2, the CDR3 gives the full variable domain: DTAVSQTPKYLVTQMGNDKSIKCEQNLGHDTMYWYKQDSKKFLKIMFSYNNKELIINETVPNRFSPKSPDKAHLNLHINSLELGDSAVYFCASRGLAGLITTGELFFGEGSRLTVL.

This clonotype was seen a few times. V and J are TRBV10-3 and TRBJ2-2; D might be TRBD1 (8 bases). The ends were cut back, 6 bases at V and 5 bases at J, with 16 bases in the middle. The CDR3 extends over 15 amino acids. Per germline, CDR1 ENHRY and CDR2 SYGVKD. The CDR3 protein is CAISVIQGGTGELFF. The CDR3 DNA reads as TGTGCCATCAGCGTTATACAGGGGGGGACCGGGGAGCTGTTTTTT.

This clonotype was detected only a few times. The V call is TRBV12-3 or TRBV12-4, the J call TRBJ2-1; D is undetermined. There are 14 residues in the CDR3. Trimming took 5 bases from V and 0 from J, leaving 8 bases between them. CDR3 loop: CASSPDVSYNEQFF. The CDR3 DNA follows: TGTGCCAGCAGTCCGGATGTCTCCTACAATGAGCAGTTCTTC.

The table lists this clonotype with a few counts. The chain employs TRBV12-3 or TRBV12-4 and TRBJ2-1, with D hard to call. V was trimmed by 8 bases and J by 9 bases, leaving 17 bases between them. The CDR3 runs to 13 residues. CDR3 nucleotides: TGTGCCAGCGCGTCGTCCCGCCCGGGTGAGCAGTTCTTC. Encoded protein: CASASSRPGEQFF.

The table lists this clonotype with a few counts. The chain combines TRBV5-1 with TRBJ2-7; 7 positions match TRBD2. Trimming cost V 3 bases and J 3 bases; bases outside gene matches: 6. This CDR3 has 14 amino acids. Germline V gene sequence: CDR1 SGHRS, CDR2 YFSETQ. In DNA, the CDR3 is TGCGCCAGCAGCTGGGGAGGGAGCGACTACGAGCAGTACTTC. Translating gives CASSWGGSDYEQYF.

This clonotype was seen repeatedly, ten times or more. The chain uses TRBV29-1 and TRBJ2-3, with 7 bases matching TRBD2. J was trimmed by 3 bases and V by 5 bases; bases with no gene match: 8. This CDR3 spans 14 amino acids. Looked up from germline, CDR1 is SQVTM and CDR2 is ANQGSEA. The CDR3 spells CSVPAGISTDTQYF. CDR3 sequence (DNA): TGCAGCGTTCCAGCGGGAATAAGTACAGATACGCAGTATTTT.